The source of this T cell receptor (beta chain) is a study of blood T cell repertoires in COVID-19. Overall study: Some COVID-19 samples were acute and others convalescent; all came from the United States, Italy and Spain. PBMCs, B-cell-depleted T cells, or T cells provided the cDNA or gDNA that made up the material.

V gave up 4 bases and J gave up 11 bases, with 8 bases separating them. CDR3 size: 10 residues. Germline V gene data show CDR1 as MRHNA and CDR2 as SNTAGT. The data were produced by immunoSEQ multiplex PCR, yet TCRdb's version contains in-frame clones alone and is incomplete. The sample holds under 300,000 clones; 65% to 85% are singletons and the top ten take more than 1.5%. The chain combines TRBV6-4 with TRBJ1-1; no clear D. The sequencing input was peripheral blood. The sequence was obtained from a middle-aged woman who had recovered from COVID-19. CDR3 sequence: CASSGPEAFF. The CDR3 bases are TGTGCCAGCAGTGGCCCGGAGGCTTTCTTT.